The entry below gives a single T cell receptor beta chain sequence along with its context. These data originate in a study of OX40 agonist ivuxolimab in advanced cancers. Method: immunoSEQ multiplex PCR; TCRdb's copy keeps in-frame clones and lacks some. The sample lists about 61,000 clones; about 86% were seen once. The length of the CDR3 is 16 residues. Trimming took off 0 bases at V and 0 bases at J, with 9 bases between the two ends. Germline V gene lookup returns CDR1 SGHDN and CDR2 FVKESK. The TCR originated in an adult with an advanced solid tumor such as melanoma, head and neck, liver or kidney cancer. The specimen was CD4+ or CD8+ T cells sorted from blood, collected in a trial of the OX40 agonist ivuxolimab. The chain uses TRBV14 and TRBJ2-4, with a weak D call TRBD1 (6 bases). CDR3 nucleotide sequence: TGTGCCAGCAGCCAAGAAGTAGGGGGAGCCAAAAACATTCAGTACTTC. Residues: CASSQEVGGAKNIQYF.